This entry features one T cell receptor beta chain sequence. This sample is drawn from a study of cytomegalovirus exposure and HLA in healthy donors. Looking at the study overall: In terms of ancestry, the Caucasian-associated cluster contained roughly 81% of the roughly 400 genotyped donors.

Germline assignment: CDR1 SGHTA and CDR2 FQGNSA. The CDR3 length is 16 residues. The V and J ends lost 4 bases and 7 bases, in that order; junction bases with no gene match: 13. It was with 60 Vbeta and 13 Jbeta primers that the PCR ran. The assay was immunoSEQ multiplex PCR, and TCRdb's table has in-frame clones only and misses some. This sample carries about 130,000 clones, 70% to 85% of them seen once, and the ten largest clones take approximately 4%. The sequenced sample was PBMCs. This chain joins TRBV7-2 and TRBJ1-5; 7 bases map to TRBD1. The TCR comes from a middle-aged man in good health and CMV-seropositive. CDR3 nucleotide sequence: TGTGCCAGCAGCTCCACAGGGGATGGGGCACGGCAGCCCCAGCATTTT. Its protein is CASSSTGDGARQPQHF.